A selection of T cell receptor beta chains follows, all from one sample in a study of T cells in Graves' hyperthyroidism and ophthalmopathy. Each CDR3 protein gets one entry after TCRdb re-called the multiplex PCR reads with MiXCR. The sample lists about 560,000 distinct CDR3 sequences; over 15% were seen once. Sample: blood. Every receptor here comes from a woman younger than 30 with Graves' hyperthyroidism. The CDR3 runs from the conserved cysteine through the conserved F or W. A D gene is named only where the DNA matches it firmly. The size entry is marked missing in some rows and otherwise reads once, few, many or a size class.

.	.	TRBV29-1	TRBJ1-2	TGCAGCGTTGAACTCCAGGGCGAGAGGGGCTACACCTTC	CSVELQGERGYTF
few	.	TRBV27	TRBJ1-4	TGTGCCAGCAGTCGACAGGTGACAAGTGAAAAACTGTTTTTT	CASSRQVTSEKLFF
few	TRBD1	TRBV7-9	TRBJ2-4	TGTGCCAGCGGCCGTCAGGGACAGACCAAAAACATTCAGTACTTC	CASGRQGQTKNIQYF
.	.	TRBV6-1	TRBJ1-2	TGTGCCAGCAGCGAACCTCTTGGGATCGGCTACACCTTC	CASSEPLGIGYTF
many	TRBD1	TRBV7-2	TRBJ1-5	TGTGCCAGCAGCCCAGGGACAGGGGGGCAGCCCCAGCATTTT	CASSPGTGGQPQHF
few	.	TRBV5-1	TRBJ2-1	TGCGCCAGCAGCTTGGAAGGGGGCAAGGCTAGCGGTTACAATGAGCAGTTCTTC	CASSLEGGKASGYNEQFF
many	.	TRBV20-1	TRBJ2-3	TGCAGTGCCAAAAGGGGGGGCAGGAGTTTCGATACGCAGTATTTT	CSAKRGGRSFDTQYF
few	TRBD2	TRBV2	TRBJ2-1	TGTGCCAGCAGTGAATACGGGAGGGTCAATGAGCAGTTCTTC	CASSEYGRVNEQFF
many	TRBD1	TRBV7-8	TRBJ1-5	TGTGCCAGCAGCCACAACAGGGGGCCCTCTAGCAATCAGCCCCAGCATTTT	CASSHNRGPSSNQPQHF
.	TRBD2	TRBV9	TRBJ2-1	TGTGCCAGCAGCGTAGGGACTAGCGGGGGGGACAATGAGCAGTTCTTC	CASSVGTSGGDNEQFF
many	.	TRBV20-1	TRBJ2-5	TGCAGTGCTGCGGACCCGGATAGCCAAGAGACCCAGTACTTC	CSAADPDSQETQYF
few	.	TRBV3-1	TRBJ2-5	TGTGCCAGCACCGACGCATGGGAGGCCCAGTACTTC	CASTDAWEAQYF
many	.	TRBV2	TRBJ2-7	TGTGCCAGCAGTGAGGGCCTCTACGAGCAGTACTTC	CASSEGLYEQYF
many	TRBD1	TRBV10-3	TRBJ1-2	TGTGCCATCAGTGAGACGGGACAGGGACAGGGCTACACCTTC	CAISETGQGQGYTF
many	TRBD1	TRBV7-2	TRBJ1-2	TGTGCCAGCAGCCACCTACAGGGGGCCAGGGATGGCTACACCTTC	CASSHLQGARDGYTF
.	TRBD2	TRBV20-1	TRBJ2-5	TGCAGTGCTGGCCAAGCGGGGAGATCAGAGACCCAGTACTTC	CSAGQAGRSETQYF
many	.	TRBV7-6	TRBJ2-2	TGTGCCAGCAGCTTGTGGGGAGGGGGTCGAAACACCGGGGAGCTGTTTTTT	CASSLWGGGRNTGELFF
.	TRBD1	TRBV27	TRBJ2-7	TGTGCCACCGAGGGGGCCTTGAGCTCCTACGAGCAGTACTTC	CATEGALSSYEQYF
few	.	TRBV29-1	TRBJ2-3	TGCAGCGTTGAACAGGCGGGACCCACAGATACGCAGTATTTT	CSVEQAGPTDTQYF
.	TRBD1	TRBV15	TRBJ2-7	TGTGCCACCAGCAGAACCCCCGGACAGGGGGTCGACGAGCAGTACTTC	CATSRTPGQGVDEQYF
.	.	TRBV12-3/TRBV12-4	TRBJ1-1	TGTGCCAGCAGCCGCCTTTCGGGGTCCACTGAAGCTTTCTTT	CASSRLSGSTEAFF
.	.	TRBV28	TRBJ2-1	TGTGCCAGCAGAGTTCCGAGTGTCGATGAGCAGTTCTTC	CASRVPSVDEQFF
many	TRBD2	TRBV12-3/TRBV12-4	TRBJ2-3	TGTGCCAGCAGTTTAGAGCGGGGGCTCCGCGGAGATACGCAGTATTTT	CASSLERGLRGDTQYF
many	.	TRBV2	TRBJ1-6	TGTGCCAGCGTGTCCTATAATTCACCCCTCCACTTT	CASVSYNSPLHF
few	TRBD2	TRBV20-1	TRBJ2-1	TGCAGTGCTCGTCGAACTAGCGGGGGCCGTACAAGGGACAATGAGCAGTTCTTC	CSARRTSGGRTRDNEQFF
.	TRBD1	TRBV5-1	TRBJ1-4	TGCGCCAGCAGGCCGACAGGGTTGGCTAATGAAAAACTGTTTTTT	CASRPTGLANEKLFF
many	.	TRBV11-2	TRBJ1-2	TGTGCCAGCAGCGCAGTCCAGGGACACCCTAACTATGGCTACACCTTC	CASSAVQGHPNYGYTF
few	TRBD1	TRBV5-1	TRBJ2-5	TGCGCCAGCAGAAATACCGGGACAGGGGGCGCGGCCCAGTACTTC	CASRNTGTGGAAQYF
many	.	TRBV12-3/TRBV12-4	TRBJ2-7	TGTGCCAGCAGTTTGGCCGGGACCTCCTACGAGCAGTACTTC	CASSLAGTSYEQYF
few	.	TRBV11-2	TRBJ2-7	TGTGCCAGCAGCTTGGGTCAGTGGACCTACGAGCAGTACTTC	CASSLGQWTYEQYF
.	.	TRBV5-1	TRBJ1-1	TGCGCCAGCAGTCCTCCCGTAAAGGGGGGGGCTTTCTTT	CASSPPVKGGAFF